A single sample gave rise to the 8 T cell receptor beta chains below, sequenced in a study of T cells in Graves' hyperthyroidism and ophthalmopathy. Amplification targeted TCR beta CDR3 regions from RNA transcripts. Researchers ran a first-round RT-PCR on the TCR CDR3 using the HTBI primer set. TCRdb fed the multiplex PCR reads into MiXCR, producing one record per CDR3 protein. The sample includes about half a million distinct CDR3 sequences, less than 25% of them seen just once. The sample taken for sequencing was blood. Source of these receptors: a man younger than 35 with Graves' hyperthyroidism.

There are many counts of this clonotype. The chain uses TRBV28 and TRBJ2-7; no reliable D call. The CDR3 loop spans 12 amino acids. Trimming pared 6 bases from V and 5 bases from J, leaving 11 bases between. Germline CDR1 is MDHEN and CDR2 is SYDVKM. The CDR3 sequence is CASSLRLHEQYF. DNA for the CDR3: TGTGCCAGCAGCTTAAGACTCCACGAGCAGTACTTC.

The V call is TRBV20-1, the J call TRBJ1-2, with D uncertain. The V end lost 6 bases, the J end lost 3 bases, and 17 bases lay between the germline ends. Germline V lookup: CDR1 DFQATT, CDR2 SNEGSKA (reference sequence). The CDR3 contains 14 residues. The CDR3 here is CSAYRLEGYYGYTF. CDR3 DNA: TGCAGTGCCTACCGCTTGGAGGGTTACTATGGCTACACCTTC.

This clonotype has only a few counts. J is TRBJ2-7 and V is TRBV6-1; 10 bases are shared with TRBD1. The CDR3 has 15 amino acids. J lost 3 bases, V lost 6 bases, and 8 bases had no gene match. Germline-derived CDR1 and CDR2 are MNHNS and SASEGT. DNA for the CDR3: TGTGCCAGCAGCTCCGGGACAGGGGCGAACTACGAGCAGTACTTC. Translating it yields CASSSGTGANYEQYF.

This sequence joins TRBV6-2 or TRBV6-3 and TRBJ2-7; TRBD2 agrees at 10 bases. The CDR3 covers 16 residues. Germline V gene data show CDR1 as MNHEY and CDR2 as SVGEGT. The V segment lost 6 bases and the J segment 3 bases; nucleotides outside the gene matches: 11. The CDR3 DNA follows: TGTGCCAGCAGCCAAGTTACTAGCGGGGAGTTCTACGAGCAGTACTTC. Its protein product is CASSQVTSGEFYEQYF.

This clonotype was detected ten times or more. This sequence joins TRBV29-1 and TRBJ1-5; maybe TRBD1 (5 bases). V was clipped by 4 bases and J by 5 bases, with 12 bases between them. CDR1 and CDR2 (germline): SQVTM, ANQGSEA. The CDR3 is made up of 13 amino acids. The CDR3 DNA is TGCAGCGTTGGGTGGGGGAGAGATCAGCCCCAGCATTTT. As protein: CSVGWGRDQPQHF. The entire variable domain, with the rest obtained from reference TRBV29-1 and TRBJ1-5, is as follows: SAVISQKPSRDICQRGTSLTIQCQVDSQVTMMFWYRQQPGQSLTLIATANQGSEATYESGFVIDKFPISRPNLTFSTLTVSNMSPEDSSIYLCSVGWGRDQPQHFGDGTRLSIL.

There are a few counts of this clonotype. In DNA form, the CDR3 reads TGTGCCAGCAGCTCTTGGCGGGGCCCTGGAAACACCATATATTTT. Protein sequence: CASSSWRGPGNTIYF. The rearrangement joins TRBV7-9 to TRBJ1-3; tentatively, D is TRBD1 (5 bases). CDR3 length: 15 amino acids. The V gene lost 4 bases and the J gene lost 2 bases, with 12 bases spanning the gap. The V gene's germline CDR1 is SEHNR and CDR2 FQNEAQ (reference sequence).

This clonotype was recorded at least ten times. The chain carries TRBV20-1 and TRBJ1-1; 8 nucleotides match TRBD1. This CDR3 has 13 amino acids. V gave up 1 base and J gave up 4 bases; unmatched junction bases: 2. Per germline, CDR1 DFQATT and CDR2 SNEGSKA (reference sequence). The CDR3 DNA reads TGCAGTGCTAGAGGGACAGGGATCACTGAAGCTTTCTTT. This encodes CSARGTGITEAFF.

This clonotype was picked up many times. One end of the junction fails to match germline, which may point to a read error. CDR3 nucleotides: TGTGCCTGCAGTATAGGGACAGGCGACGAAGCTTTCTTT. Translation gives CACSIGTGDEAFF. The chain has TRBV28 and TRBJ1-1, with TRBD1 matching 8 bases. Germline CDR1 reads MDHEN; CDR2 reads SYDVKM. The CDR3 contains 13 residues.